The T cell receptor (beta chain) described here comes from a study of CD8+ T cells in alopecia areata. About the research overall: A regimen of oral tofacitinib, 5 to 10 mg twice daily, was given to treated patients.

RNA extraction and reverse transcription yielded cDNA as sequencing template. Sequenced by immunoSEQ multiplex PCR; TCRdb stores in-frame clones only, minus some. Of hundreds of thousands of clones listed, approximately 61% are singletons. Overall study results and limits: TCRs were shared less clearly across patients than in mice, possibly for HLA-related reasons.

V dropped 7 bases and J dropped 5; count of bases not matched to a gene: 4. This CDR3 contains 12 residues. CDR1 is MNHEY, CDR2 SVGAGI, per germline. Regarding this clone: Its specificity is unknown.

The origin of this receptor is a human donor with alopecia areata. The rearrangement links TRBV6-5 to TRBJ2-7; 8 nucleotides line up with TRBD1. This specimen consisted of CD4+ T cells sorted from blood, obtained at week 0. The chain's CDR3 is CASKDRVNEQYF. The CDR3 DNA sequence: TGTGCCAGCAAGGACAGGGTCAACGAGCAGTACTTC.